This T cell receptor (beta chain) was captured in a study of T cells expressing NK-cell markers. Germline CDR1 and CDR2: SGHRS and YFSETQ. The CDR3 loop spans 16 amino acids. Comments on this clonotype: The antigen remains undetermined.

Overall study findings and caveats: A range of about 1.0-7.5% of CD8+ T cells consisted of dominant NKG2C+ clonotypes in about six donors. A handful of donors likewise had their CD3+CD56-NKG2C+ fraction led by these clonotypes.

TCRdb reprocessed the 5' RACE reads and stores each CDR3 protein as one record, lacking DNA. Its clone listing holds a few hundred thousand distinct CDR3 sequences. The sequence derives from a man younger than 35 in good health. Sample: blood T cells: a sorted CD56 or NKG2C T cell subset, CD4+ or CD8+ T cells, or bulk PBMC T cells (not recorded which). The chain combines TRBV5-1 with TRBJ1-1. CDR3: CASSLTSLRLGTEAFF.